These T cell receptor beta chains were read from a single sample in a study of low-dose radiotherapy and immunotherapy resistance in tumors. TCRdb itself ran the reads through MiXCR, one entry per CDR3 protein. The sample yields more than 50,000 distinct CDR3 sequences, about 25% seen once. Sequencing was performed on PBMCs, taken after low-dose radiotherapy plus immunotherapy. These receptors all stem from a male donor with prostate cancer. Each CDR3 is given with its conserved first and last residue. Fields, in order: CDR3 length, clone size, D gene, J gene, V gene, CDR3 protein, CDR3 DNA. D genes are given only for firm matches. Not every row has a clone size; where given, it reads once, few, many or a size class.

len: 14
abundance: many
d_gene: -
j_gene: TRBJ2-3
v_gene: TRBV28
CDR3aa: CASSRGAVADTQYF
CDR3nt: TGTGCCAGCAGCCGGGGGGCTGTGGCAGATACGCAGTATTTT

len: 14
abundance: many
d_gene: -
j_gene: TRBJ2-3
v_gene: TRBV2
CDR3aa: CATRVTRSTDTQYF
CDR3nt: TGTGCCACACGAGTGACTAGGAGCACAGATACGCAGTATTTT

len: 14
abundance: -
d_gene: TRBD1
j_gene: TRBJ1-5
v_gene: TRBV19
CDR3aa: CASSGGQENQPQHF
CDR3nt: TGTGCCAGTAGCGGTGGACAGGAGAATCAGCCCCAGCATTTT

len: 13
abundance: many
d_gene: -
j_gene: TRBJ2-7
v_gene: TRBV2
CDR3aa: CARGGQSSYEQYF
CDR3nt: TGTGCCAGGGGAGGACAGTCTTCCTACGAGCAGTACTTC

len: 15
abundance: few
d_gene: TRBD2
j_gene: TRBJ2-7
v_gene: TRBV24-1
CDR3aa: CATFLGTSDSYEQYF
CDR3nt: TGTGCCACCTTTTTGGGGACTAGCGATTCCTACGAGCAGTACTTC

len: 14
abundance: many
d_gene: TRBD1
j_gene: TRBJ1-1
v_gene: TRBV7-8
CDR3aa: CASRPGGGYTEAFF
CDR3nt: TGTGCCAGCAGACCAGGGGGCGGATACACTGAAGCTTTCTTT

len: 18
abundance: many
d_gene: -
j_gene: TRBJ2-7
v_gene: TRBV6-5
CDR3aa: CASSFLPTRRGGRHEQYF
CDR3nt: TGTGCCAGCAGTTTTCTCCCGACTCGACGGGGTGGGCGCCACGAGCAGTACTTC

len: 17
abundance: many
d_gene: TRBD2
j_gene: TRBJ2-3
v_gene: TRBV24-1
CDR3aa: CATSEQTSGRAGDTQYF
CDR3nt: TGTGCCACCAGTGAGCAAACTAGCGGGAGGGCAGGAGATACGCAGTATTTT

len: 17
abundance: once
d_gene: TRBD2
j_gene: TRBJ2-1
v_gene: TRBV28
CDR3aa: CASSPGGLAGGYNEQFF
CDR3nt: TGTGCCAGCAGCCCAGGGGGACTAGCGGGAGGCTACAATGAGCAGTTCTTC

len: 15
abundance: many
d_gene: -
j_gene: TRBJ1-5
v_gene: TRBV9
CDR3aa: CASSVAPSGDQPQHF
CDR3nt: TGTGCCAGCAGCGTGGCGCCCTCGGGCGATCAGCCCCAGCATTTT

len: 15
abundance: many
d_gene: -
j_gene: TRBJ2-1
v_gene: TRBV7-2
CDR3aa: CASSLAQGGLGEQFF
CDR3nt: TGTGCCAGCAGCTTAGCGCAGGGGGGGCTAGGTGAGCAGTTCTTC

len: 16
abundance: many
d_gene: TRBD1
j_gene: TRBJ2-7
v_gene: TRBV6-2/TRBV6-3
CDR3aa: CASTPVRSRGSYEQYF
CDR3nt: TGTGCCAGCACCCCCGTACGGTCCAGGGGGTCCTACGAGCAGTACTTC

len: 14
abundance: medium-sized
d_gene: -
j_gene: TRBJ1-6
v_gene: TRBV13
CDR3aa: CASSAGGSNSPLHF
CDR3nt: TGTGCCAGCAGCGCCGGAGGGAGTAATTCACCCCTCCACTTT

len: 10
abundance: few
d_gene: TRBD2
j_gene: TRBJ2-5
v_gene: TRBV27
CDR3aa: CASNGRPQYF
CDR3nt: TGTGCCAGCAACGGGAGGCCGCAGTACTTC

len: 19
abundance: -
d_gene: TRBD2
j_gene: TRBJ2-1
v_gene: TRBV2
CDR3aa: CASSQKGSSGGAGYNEQFF
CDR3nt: TGTGCCAGCAGCCAAAAAGGGAGTAGCGGGGGGGCCGGGTACAATGAGCAGTTCTTC

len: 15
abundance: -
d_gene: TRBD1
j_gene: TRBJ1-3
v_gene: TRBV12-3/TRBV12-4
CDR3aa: CASSYRGQVGNTIYF
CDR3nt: TGTGCCAGCAGTTACAGGGGGCAGGTTGGAAACACCATATATTTT

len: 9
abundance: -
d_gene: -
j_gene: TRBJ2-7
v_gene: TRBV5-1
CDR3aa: CARREEQYF
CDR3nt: TGCGCCCGACGTGAGGAGCAGTACTTC

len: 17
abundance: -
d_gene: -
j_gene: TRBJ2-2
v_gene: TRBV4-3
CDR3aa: CASSQEAQREPGSCFFF
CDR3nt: -

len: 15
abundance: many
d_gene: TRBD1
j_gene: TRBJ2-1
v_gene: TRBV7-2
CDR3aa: CASSQMGQVYNEQFF
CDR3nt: TGTGCCAGCAGCCAGATGGGACAGGTATACAATGAGCAGTTCTTC

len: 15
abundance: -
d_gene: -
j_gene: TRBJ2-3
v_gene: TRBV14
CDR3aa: CASSQEYTLAYTQYF
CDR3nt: TGTGCCAGCAGCCAGGAGTACACACTGGCCTATACGCAGTATTTT

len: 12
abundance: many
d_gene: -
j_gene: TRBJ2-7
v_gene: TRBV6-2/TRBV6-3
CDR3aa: CASSKDIYEQYF
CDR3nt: TGTGCCAGCAGTAAGGACATATACGAGCAGTACTTC

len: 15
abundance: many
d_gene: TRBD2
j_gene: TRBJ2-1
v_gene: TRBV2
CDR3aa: CASTPLGLDKNEQFF
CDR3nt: TGTGCCAGCACCCCCCTCGGACTAGATAAGAATGAGCAGTTCTTC

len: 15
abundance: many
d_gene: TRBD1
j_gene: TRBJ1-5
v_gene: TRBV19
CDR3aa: CASSTGTGGNQPQHF
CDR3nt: TGTGCCAGTAGTACCGGGACAGGAGGCAATCAGCCCCAGCATTTT

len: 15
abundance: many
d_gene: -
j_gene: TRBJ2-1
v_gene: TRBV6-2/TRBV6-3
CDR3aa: CASSRGIASYNEQFF
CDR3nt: TGTGCCAGCAGCCGGGGGATAGCTTCCTACAATGAGCAGTTCTTC

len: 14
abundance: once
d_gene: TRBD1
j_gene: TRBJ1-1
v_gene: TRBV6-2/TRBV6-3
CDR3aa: CASKETGVNTEAFF
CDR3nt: TGTGCCAGCAAAGAGACAGGGGTGAACACTGAAGCCTTCTTT

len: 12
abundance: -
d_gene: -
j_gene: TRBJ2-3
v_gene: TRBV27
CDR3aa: CASSGFTDTQYF
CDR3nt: TGTGCCAGCTCCGGGTTCACAGATACGCAGTATTTT

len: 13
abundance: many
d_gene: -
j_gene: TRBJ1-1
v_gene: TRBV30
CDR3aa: CAWSVKGNTEAFF
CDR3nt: TGTGCCTGGAGTGTAAAAGGGAACACTGAAGCTTTCTTT

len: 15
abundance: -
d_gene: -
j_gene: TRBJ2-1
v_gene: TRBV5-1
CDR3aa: CASSGAGGSYNEQFF
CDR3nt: TGCGCCAGCAGTGGGGCAGGGGGGTCTTACAATGAGCAGTTCTTC

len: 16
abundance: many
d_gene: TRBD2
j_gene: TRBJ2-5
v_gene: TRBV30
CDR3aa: CAWSVPVLAGEETQYF
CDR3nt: TGTGCCTGGAGTGTACCCGTCCTAGCGGGAGAAGAGACCCAGTACTTC

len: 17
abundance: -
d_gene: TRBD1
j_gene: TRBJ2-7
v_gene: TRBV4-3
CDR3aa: CASSQTWTGGIVYEQYF
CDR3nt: TGCGCCAGCAGCCAAACTTGGACAGGGGGTATAGTCTACGAGCAGTACTTC

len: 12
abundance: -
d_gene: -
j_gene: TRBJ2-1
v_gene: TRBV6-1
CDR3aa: CASSPSLREQFF
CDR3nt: TGTGCCAGCAGTCCAAGCCTCCGTGAGCAGTTCTTC

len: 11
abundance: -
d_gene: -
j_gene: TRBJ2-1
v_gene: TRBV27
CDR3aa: CASSRNNEQFF
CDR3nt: TGTGCCAGCAGTAGAAACAATGAGCAGTTCTTC

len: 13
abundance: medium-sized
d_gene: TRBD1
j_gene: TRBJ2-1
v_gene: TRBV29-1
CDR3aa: CSVEATGGASQFF
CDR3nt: TGCAGCGTTGAAGCGACAGGGGGCGCGTCGCAGTTCTTC

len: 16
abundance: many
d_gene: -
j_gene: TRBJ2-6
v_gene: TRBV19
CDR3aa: CASSILRGSGANVLTF
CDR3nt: TGTGCCAGTAGTATTTTACGGGGATCAGGGGCCAACGTCCTGACTTTC

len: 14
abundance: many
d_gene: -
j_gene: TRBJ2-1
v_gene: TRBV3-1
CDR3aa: CASSHTEPNNEQFF
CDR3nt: TGTGCCAGCAGCCACACCGAGCCTAACAATGAGCAGTTCTTC

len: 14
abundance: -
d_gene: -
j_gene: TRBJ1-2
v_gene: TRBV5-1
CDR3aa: CASSLGRPEDGYTF
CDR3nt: TGCGCCAGCAGCTTGGGTCGTCCGGAAGATGGCTACACCTTC

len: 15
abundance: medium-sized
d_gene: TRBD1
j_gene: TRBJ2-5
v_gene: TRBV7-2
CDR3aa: CASSLNHRGEETQYF
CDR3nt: TGTGCCAGCAGCTTAAATCACAGGGGGGAAGAGACCCAGTACTTC

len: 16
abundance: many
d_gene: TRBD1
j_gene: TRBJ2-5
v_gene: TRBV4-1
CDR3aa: CASSLTPRGSGETQYF
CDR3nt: TGCGCCAGCAGCCTCACCCCCAGGGGGTCGGGGGAGACCCAGTACTTC

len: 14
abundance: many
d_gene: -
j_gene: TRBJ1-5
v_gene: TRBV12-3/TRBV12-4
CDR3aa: CASRYGQRDQPQHF
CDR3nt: TGTGCCAGCAGGTATGGACAGCGAGATCAGCCCCAGCATTTT

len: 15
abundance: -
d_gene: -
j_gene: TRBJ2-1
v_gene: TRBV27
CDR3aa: CASSLIRQSFNEQFF
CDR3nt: TGTGCCAGCAGTTTAATTAGGCAGTCTTTTAATGAGCAGTTCTTC

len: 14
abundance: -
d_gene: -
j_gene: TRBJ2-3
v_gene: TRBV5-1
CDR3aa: CASSAGGSTDTQYF
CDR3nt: TGCGCCAGCAGTGCTGGGGGAAGCACAGATACGCAGTATTTT

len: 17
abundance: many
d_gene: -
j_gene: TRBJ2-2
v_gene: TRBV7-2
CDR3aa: CASSLGGAGGLTGELFF
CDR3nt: TGTGCCAGCAGCTTAGGGGGTGCAGGGGGACTCACCGGGGAGCTGTTTTTT

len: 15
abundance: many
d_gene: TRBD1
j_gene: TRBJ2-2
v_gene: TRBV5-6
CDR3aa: CASRIQGPNTGELFF
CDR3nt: TGTGCCAGCAGGATACAGGGGCCGAACACCGGGGAGCTGTTTTTT

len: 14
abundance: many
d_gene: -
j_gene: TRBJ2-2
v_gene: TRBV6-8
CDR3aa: CASTDGLPTGELFF
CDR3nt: TGTGCCAGCACGGACGGGCTTCCGACCGGGGAGCTGTTTTTT

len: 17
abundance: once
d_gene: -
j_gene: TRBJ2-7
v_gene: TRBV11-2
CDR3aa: CASSFGSQAANSNEQYF
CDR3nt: TGTGCCAGCAGCTTCGGCAGCCAGGCCGCTAACTCCAACGAGCAGTACTTC

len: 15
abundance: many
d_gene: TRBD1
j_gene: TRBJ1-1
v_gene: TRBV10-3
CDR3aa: CAISEGTGVRTEAFF
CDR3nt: TGTGCCATCAGTGAGGGGACAGGGGTGAGGACTGAAGCTTTCTTT

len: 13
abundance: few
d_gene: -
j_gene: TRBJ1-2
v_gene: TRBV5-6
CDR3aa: CASSIRGDYGYTF
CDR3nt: TGTGCCAGCAGCATTAGGGGTGACTATGGCTACACCTTC

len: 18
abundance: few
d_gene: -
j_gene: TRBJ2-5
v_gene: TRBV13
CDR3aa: CASSLSLRLARAERTQYF
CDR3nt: TGTGCCAGCAGCTTATCCCTCCGGCTCGCGCGAGCGGAGAGGACCCAGTACTTC

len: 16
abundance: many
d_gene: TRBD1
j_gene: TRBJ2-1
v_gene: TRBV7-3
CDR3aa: CASSPRTGTHYNEQFF
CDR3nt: TGTGCCAGCAGCCCTAGGACAGGCACTCACTACAATGAGCAGTTCTTC

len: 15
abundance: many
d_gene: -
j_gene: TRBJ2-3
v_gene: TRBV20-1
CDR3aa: CSARDSPMSTDTQYF
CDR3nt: TGCAGTGCTAGAGATTCGCCCATGAGCACAGATACGCAGTATTTT